This TCR beta chain was recorded in a study of shared clonotypes between healthy human individuals. Study-wide findings and caveats: Between a few donors, naive CD4 clonotypes were shared at a level of around 4.8%. Naive subsets generally had larger estimated richness than memory subsets.

The CDR3 sequence is 15 residues long. Trimming took 4 bases from V and 1 from J, leaving 10 bases between them. The V gene's germline CDR1 is SEHNR and CDR2 FQNEAQ (reference sequence). The run depth of the assay was deep. TCRdb keeps only in-frame clones here, not all; method: immunoSEQ multiplex PCR. The data show hundreds of thousands of clones, 92% seen once. On this clone: The antigen remains undetermined.

Naive CD8 cells comprised CD45RO-negative, CCR7-positively selected cells, excluding terminally differentiated effector memory CD45RA+ cells. The receptor comes from a man aged 25 to 45 in good health. The V and J genes are TRBV7-9 and TRBJ2-2; a weak D match, TRBD1 (6 bases). The sequenced sample consisted of naive CD8+ T cells sorted from blood. The CDR3 loop reads CASSWPGQNTGELFF. CDR3 coding DNA: TGTGCCAGCAGCTGGCCGGGACAGAACACCGGGGAGCTGTTTTTT.